These 25 T cell receptor beta chains were all obtained from the same sample, sequenced in a study of T cell responses to AZD1222 COVID-19 vaccine. Clones were read by immunoSEQ multiplex PCR, and TCRdb kept only the in-frame ones, dropping some. The sample holds 150,000 to 200,000 clones; about 90% are singletons and the top ten take roughly 6.2%. Sequencing was performed on peripheral blood, taken 28 days after the second AZD1222 dose. The source is an adult who received the AZD1222 COVID-19 vaccine.

V is TRBV5-4 and J is TRBJ1-3; the D gene is possibly TRBD1 (5 bases). This CDR3 is 17 amino acids long. Germline CDR1 SGHNT, CDR2 YYREEE (reference sequence). Between the trimmed V and J ends, which lost 0 bases and 3 bases, there was a span of 16 bases. The CDR3 DNA sequence: TGTGCCAGCAGCTTGGATGGCGCCGCCACAGGTGGAAACACCATATATTTT. This codes for CASSLDGAATGGNTIYF.

The rearrangement links TRBV19 to TRBJ2-7, with D possibly being TRBD1 (5 bases). Germline V gene data show CDR1 as LNHDA and CDR2 as SQIVND (reference sequence). There are 14 residues in the CDR3. V dropped 4 bases and J dropped 2 bases, with 12 bases sitting between them. CDR3 amino acids: CASSTDRPPYEQYF. CDR3 nucleotides: TGTGCCAGTAGTACTGACAGACCCCCCTACGAGCAGTACTTC. The whole variable domain, remainder taken from reference TRBV19 and TRBJ2-7, is DGGITQSPKYLFRKEGQNVTLSCEQNLNHDAMYWYRQDPGQGLRLIYYSQIVNDFQKGDIAEGYSVSREKKESFPLTVTSAQKNPTAFYLCASSTDRPPYEQYFGPGTRLTVT.

CDR3 sequence (DNA): TGTGCCAGCAGAAATGGCGGCAATCAGCCCCAGCATTTT. It encodes CASRNGGNQPQHF. J is TRBJ1-5 and V is TRBV27, with D uncertain. Trimming took 6 bases from V and 2 from J, leaving 8 bases between them. The V gene's germline CDR1 is MNHEY and CDR2 SMNVEV (reference sequence). This CDR3 contains 13 residues.

The chain carries TRBV6-1 and TRBJ2-7; D is unresolved. There are 15 residues in the CDR3. The V gene lost 2 bases and the J gene lost 7 bases, with 18 bases spanning the gap. Germline loops: CDR1 MNHNS, CDR2 SASEGT. The DNA of the CDR3 is TGTGCCAGCAGTGAAAGGGTTTGGGTGGACCGGGAGCAGTACTTC. Translation gives CASSERVWVDREQYF.

The CDR3 is CASSPTRDSNGYTF. The CDR3 region has the DNA TGTGCCAGCAGCCCGACCCGGGACAGTAATGGCTACACCTTC. This sequence joins TRBV3-1 (or the pseudogene TRBV3-2) and TRBJ1-2; 7 bases match TRBD1. The CDR3 extends over 14 amino acids. Germline-derived CDR1 and CDR2 are LGHDT and YNNKEL (reference sequence). The trim removed 4 bases at V and 6 bases at J, leaving 8 bases unmatched.

The genes are TRBV21-1 and TRBJ1-5; the D call of TRBD1 is as the table states it, not checked on the DNA. TRBV21-1 constitutes a pseudogene. There are 14 residues in the CDR3. The CDR3: CASRQGAANQPQHF. For the CDR3, the DNA is TGTGCCAGTAGGCAGGGGGCTGCCAATCAGCCCCAGCATTTT.

This clone came up once. The chain has TRBV24-1 and TRBJ2-1, with TRBD2 matching over 7 bases. Per germline, CDR1 KGHDR and CDR2 SFDVKD. The junction had 8 bases not matched to a gene; V was cut back by 4 bases and J by 3 bases. The CDR3 loop spans 16 amino acids. The CDR3 region is CATSDRSGDSYNEQFF. The CDR3 DNA is TGTGCCACCAGTGACAGAAGCGGGGATAGCTACAATGAGCAGTTCTTC.

This sequence joins TRBV3-1 (or the pseudogene TRBV3-2) and TRBJ1-3; TRBD1 is a possible D gene (6 bases). The germline gives CDR1 LGHDT, CDR2 YNNKEL (reference sequence). Trimming took off 0 bases at V and 8 bases at J, with 17 bases between the two ends. The CDR3 is made up of 16 amino acids. CDR3 sequence reads: CASSQDWSQGLDTIYF. CDR3 bases: TGTGCCAGCAGCCAAGATTGGTCCCAGGGGCTGGACACCATATATTTT.

Here the CDR3 reads CASSYEGGASRGYTF. CDR3 DNA sequence: TGTGCCAGCAGTTACGAAGGGGGCGCGAGTAGAGGCTACACCTTC. V usage is TRBV6-5 and J usage is TRBJ1-2, with TRBD1 matching over 7 bases. The V segment lost 2 bases and the J segment 8 bases; nucleotides outside the gene matches: 11. The CDR3 sequence is 15 residues long. Germline V gives CDR1 MNHEY, CDR2 SVGAGI.

The CDR3 loop reads CASSPGQGSSGANVLTF. For the CDR3, the DNA is TGTGCCAGCAGCCCTGGACAGGGGAGTTCAGGGGCCAACGTCCTGACTTTC. The V gene is TRBV11-3, the J gene TRBJ2-6; 9 bases map to TRBD1. There are 17 residues in the CDR3. CDR1 SGHNT and CDR2 YENEEA come from the germline V gene. V dropped 5 bases and J dropped 4; count of bases not matched to a gene: 9. The full variable domain, with the rest looked up from reference TRBV11-3 and TRBJ2-6, is EAGVVQSPRYKIIEKKQPVAFWCNPISGHNTLYWYLQNLGQGPELLIRYENEEAVDDSQLPKDRFSAERLKGVDSTLKIQPAELGDSAVYLCASSPGQGSSGANVLTFGAGSRLTVL.

The genes are TRBV11-2 and TRBJ1-1, with a tentative D call TRBD1 (5 bases). V was clipped by 6 bases and J by 5 bases, with 19 bases between them. Germline CDR1 is SGHAT and CDR2 is FQNNGV. This CDR3 spans 15 amino acids. The CDR3 spells CASSRNEGQRTEAFF. CDR3 DNA: TGTGCCAGCAGTCGGAATGAGGGGCAACGGACTGAAGCTTTCTTT.

This chain connects TRBV28 to TRBJ1-4; 7 nucleotides line up with TRBD1. CDR1 and CDR2 (germline): MDHEN, SYDVKM. The CDR3 totals 17 residues. V shed 4 bases, J shed 0 bases, and the junction held 8 bases outside the gene matches. CDR3 amino acids: CASSSAGQHATNEKLFF. CDR3 sequence (DNA): TGTGCCAGCAGTTCCGCGGGACAGCATGCAACTAATGAAAAACTGTTTTTT.

This clone was seen once. The chain employs TRBV6-1 and TRBJ1-5, with TRBD1 matching over 8 bases. The CDR3 has 17 amino acids. V gave up 2 bases and J gave up 4 bases; unmatched junction bases: 10. Germline V CDR1 and CDR2: MNHNS, SASEGT. CDR3 bases: TGTGCCAGCAGTGAACGAGGACGGACAGGGCTAAATCAGCCCCAGCATTTT. Amino acid sequence: CASSERGRTGLNQPQHF.

The rearrangement joins TRBV10-3 to TRBJ1-2; a weak D match, TRBD1 (6 bases). Trimming removed 7 bases at V and 7 bases at J, with 13 bases between. The CDR3 covers 12 residues. Germline V gene lookup returns CDR1 ENHRY and CDR2 SYGVKD. CDR3 nucleotide sequence: TGTGCCATCACGAGGGGGATCGGTGGCTACACCTTC. Encoded protein: CAITRGIGGYTF.

The V gene is TRBV19, the J gene TRBJ2-2, with D tentatively TRBD1 (5 bases). V lost 3 bases and J 1 base, leaving 15 bases between the germline ends. The CDR3 runs to 17 residues. CDR1 and CDR2 from the germline V gene are LNHDA and SQIVND (reference sequence). Written as DNA, the CDR3 is TGTGCCAGTAGTATCGGCGGCAGGGCCGTGAACACCGGGGAGCTGTTTTTT. This codes for CASSIGGRAVNTGELFF. Looking up the rest from reference TRBV19 and TRBJ2-2 gives the full variable domain: DGGITQSPKYLFRKEGQNVTLSCEQNLNHDAMYWYRQDPGQGLRLIYYSQIVNDFQKGDIAEGYSVSREKKESFPLTVTSAQKNPTAFYLCASSIGGRAVNTGELFFGEGSRLTVL.

V is TRBV5-6 and J is TRBJ2-7; possibly TRBD2 for D (8 bases). Germline CDR1 reads SGHDT; CDR2 reads YYEEEE. V dropped 2 bases and J dropped 3 bases, with 15 bases sitting between them. This CDR3 spans 15 amino acids. The CDR3 region has the DNA TGTGCCAGCAGCTTCCGGGACAGCGGGGGCTACGAGCAGTACTTC. This translates into CASSFRDSGGYEQYF.

The chain is built from TRBV10-1 and TRBJ2-5; no clear D. CDR1 and CDR2 from the germline V gene are WNHNN and SYGVQD (reference sequence). CDR3 length equals 14 residues. Trimming removed 0 bases at V and 2 bases at J, with 7 bases between. The CDR3 nucleotides are TGCGCCAGCAGTGAGTCTGCGGCACAAGAGACCCAGTACTTC. Amino acids: CASSESAAQETQYF.

The chain recombines TRBV5-1 with TRBJ2-1; D uncertain. The V end lost 0 bases, the J end lost 6 bases, and 16 bases lay between the germline ends. The CDR3 runs 16 residues. Germline V CDR1 and CDR2: SGHRS, YFSETQ. CDR3 nucleotide sequence: TGCGCCAGCAGCTTGGTGGCCCATCAAATGACCAATGAGCAGTTCTTC. Its protein product is CASSLVAHQMTNEQFF.

The rearrangement joins TRBV7-9 to TRBJ1-3, with no clear D. Trimming left V 5 bases short and J 0 bases short, with 5 bases between. CDR3 length equals 13 residues. From germline, CDR1 is SEHNR and CDR2 FQNEAQ (reference sequence). CDR3: CASSPSSGNTIYF. DNA for the CDR3: TGTGCCAGCAGCCCCTCCTCTGGAAACACCATATATTTT.

CDR3 DNA: TGTGCCAGCAGCGTAGGACAGGGGGAATTCGAGCAGTACTTC. Translated, it gives CASSVGQGEFEQYF. The chain recombines TRBV9 with TRBJ2-7; 9 bases line up with TRBD1. The J segment lost 6 bases and the V segment lost 0 bases, leaving 4 bases of the junction unmatched. Germline values: CDR1 SGDLS, CDR2 YYNGEE. This CDR3 is built from 14 residues.

The CDR3 DNA follows: TGTGCCAGTAGTATAGAAGGGAACCAGCCCCAGCATTTT. It is translated as CASSIEGNQPQHF. This sequence joins TRBV19 and TRBJ1-5; D unresolved. From germline, CDR1 is LNHDA and CDR2 SQIVND (reference sequence). Trimming removed 0 bases at V and 7 bases at J, with 7 bases between. The CDR3 has 13 residues.

V is TRBV6-5 and J is TRBJ2-2; D remains ambiguous. In germline, CDR1 is MNHEY, CDR2 SVGAGI. The CDR3 runs to 13 residues. Deletions cut 10 bases from V and 2 bases from J, with 11 bases between. The CDR3: CAIEWGNTGELFF. CDR3 nucleotide sequence: TGTGCCATAGAGTGGGGAAACACCGGGGAGCTGTTTTTT.

This clone has just one count. The J gene is TRBJ2-7, the V gene TRBV11-2; D is tentatively TRBD1 or TRBD2 (5 bases each). Trimming removed 2 bases at V and 2 bases at J, with 10 bases between. The CDR3 is 14 amino acids. CDR1 is SGHAT and CDR2 is FQNNGV in the germline V gene. The CDR3 loop reads CASSLSGTTYEQYF. CDR3 DNA sequence: TGTGCCAGCAGCTTATCGGGGACCACCTACGAGCAGTACTTC.

The rearrangement joins TRBV6-5 to TRBJ1-3; TRBD1 agrees at 12 bases. This CDR3 has 16 amino acids. From germline, CDR1 is MNHEY and CDR2 SVGAGI. Unmatched junction bases numbered 4, after V lost 4 bases and J lost 3 bases. The CDR3 DNA reads TGTGCCAGCAGTTTGGGACAGGGGGCGGATGGAAACACCATATATTTT. This translates into CASSLGQGADGNTIYF.

J is TRBJ1-5 and V is TRBV5-6; D is uncertain. The ends were cut back, 2 bases at V and 3 bases at J, with 6 bases in the middle. This CDR3 comprises 13 residues. The germline V gene encodes CDR1 SGHDT and CDR2 YYEEEE. CDR3 sequence: CASSLRPNQPQHF. For the CDR3, the DNA is TGTGCCAGCAGCTTAAGGCCCAATCAGCCCCAGCATTTT.